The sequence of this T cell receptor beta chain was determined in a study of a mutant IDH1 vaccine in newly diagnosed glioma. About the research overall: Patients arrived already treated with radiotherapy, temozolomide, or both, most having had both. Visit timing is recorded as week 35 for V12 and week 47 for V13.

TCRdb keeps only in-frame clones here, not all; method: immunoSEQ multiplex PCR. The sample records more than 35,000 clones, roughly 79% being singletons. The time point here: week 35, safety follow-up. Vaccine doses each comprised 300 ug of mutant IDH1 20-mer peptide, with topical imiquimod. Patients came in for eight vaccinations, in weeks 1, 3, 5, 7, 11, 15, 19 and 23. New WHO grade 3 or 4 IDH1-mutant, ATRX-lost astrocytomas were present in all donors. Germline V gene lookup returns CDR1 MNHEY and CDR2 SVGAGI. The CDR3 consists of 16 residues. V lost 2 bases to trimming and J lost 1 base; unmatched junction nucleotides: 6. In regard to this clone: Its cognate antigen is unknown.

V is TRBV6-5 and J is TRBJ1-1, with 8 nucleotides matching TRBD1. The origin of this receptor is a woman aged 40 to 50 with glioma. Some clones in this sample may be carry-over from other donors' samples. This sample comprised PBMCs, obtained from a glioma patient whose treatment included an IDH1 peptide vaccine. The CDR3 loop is CASSYGQGGTNTEAFF. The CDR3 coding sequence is TGTGCCAGCAGTTACGGACAGGGAGGTACGAACACTGAAGCTTTCTTT.